Listed here are 20 T cell receptor beta chains from one sample, sequenced in a study of blood T cell repertoires in COVID-19. The assay was immunoSEQ multiplex PCR, and TCRdb's table has in-frame clones only and misses some. The sample shows approximately 70,000 clones, approximately 90% of them seen only once. Material for sequencing was peripheral blood. These TCRs come from a human donor in a cohort sampled during active COVID-19.

The chain couples TRBV27 to TRBJ1-2; TRBD1 matches at 9 bases. This CDR3 spans 17 amino acids. The trim removed 0 bases at V and 8 bases at J, leaving 13 bases unmatched. The V gene's germline CDR1 is MNHEY and CDR2 SMNVEV (reference sequence). The CDR3 DNA reads TGTGCCAGCAGTTTATCGATAATTGGGACAGGGCACCGCGGCTACACCTTC. The encoded protein is CASSLSIIGTGHRGYTF.

This clone was observed once. This chain links TRBV11-2 with TRBJ2-2; 8 bases map to TRBD2. This CDR3 contains 16 residues. Germline V gene sequence: CDR1 SGHAT, CDR2 FQNNGV. Trimming removed 1 base from V and 4 bases from J; junction bases left unmatched: 5. The chain's CDR3 is CASSLVGSGVTGELFF. The CDR3 DNA follows: TGTGCCAGCAGCTTAGTCGGTAGCGGGGTCACCGGGGAGCTGTTTTTT.

This clone was counted between two and nine times. The chain recombines TRBV30 with TRBJ1-5; perhaps TRBD1 as D (5 bases). The germline V and J ends were trimmed by 0 bases and 5 bases, with 8 bases remaining between them. CDR3 length: 13 residues. Looked up from germline, CDR1 is GTSNPN and CDR2 is SVGIG (reference sequence). The CDR3 nucleotides are TGTGCCTGGAGTGTACAAGGGGATCAGCCCCAGCATTTT. It translates to CAWSVQGDQPQHF.

This chain connects TRBV28 to TRBJ2-3, with 9 bases that match TRBD2. Germline CDR1 MDHEN, CDR2 SYDVKM. CDR3 length equals 20 residues. V lost 3 bases to trimming and J lost 0 bases; unmatched junction nucleotides: 16. CDR3 loop: CASSLGRSKTSGSSTDTQYF. DNA for the CDR3: TGTGCCAGCAGTTTGGGTCGGTCAAAGACTAGCGGATCTAGCACAGATACGCAGTATTTT.

The V and J genes are TRBV6-1 and TRBJ2-7; D perhaps matches TRBD2 (5 bases). Germline CDR1 is MNHNS and CDR2 is SASEGT. The V and J ends lost 2 bases and 2 bases respectively, with 10 bases between them. The length of the CDR3 is 14 residues. CDR3 loop: CASSETGVTYEQYF. CDR3 nucleotide sequence: TGTGCCAGCAGTGAAACCGGGGTGACCTACGAGCAGTACTTC.

The gene calls are TRBV19 and TRBJ2-5; D is possibly TRBD2 (5 bases). V was trimmed by 5 bases and J by 3 bases, leaving 10 bases between them. The CDR3 contains 13 residues. Germline-derived CDR1 and CDR2 are LNHDA and SQIVND (reference sequence). This CDR3 is CASSGGPEETQYF. CDR3 DNA: TGTGCCAGTAGTGGCGGGCCAGAAGAGACCCAGTACTTC.

This clone was observed once. This chain joins TRBV5-4 and TRBJ2-7; the D gene is possibly TRBD1 (6 bases). The germline V gene has CDR1 SGHNT and CDR2 YYREEE (reference sequence). V lost 4 bases, J lost 2 bases, and 16 bases lay in between. The length of the CDR3 is 15 residues. The CDR3 nucleotides read TGTGCCAGCAGCCCGGATCCGGGACAAGCCTACGAGCAGTACGTC. It yields the protein CASSPDPGQAYEQYV.

This chain uses TRBV5-8 with TRBJ2-1; 9 nucleotides align to TRBD1. Germline trimming cut 2 bases from V and 1 base from J; bases unmatched to any gene: 4. CDR3 length: 16 residues. The germline V gene encodes CDR1 SGHTS and CDR2 YDEGEE. CDR3 DNA sequence: TGTGCCAGCAGCTTTGGGACAGGGAGTTCCTACAATGAGCAGTTCTTC. It translates to CASSFGTGSSYNEQFF.

The chain links TRBV19 to TRBJ1-1; D unresolved. Germline V lookup: CDR1 LNHDA, CDR2 SQIVND (reference sequence). V was clipped by 4 bases and J by 2 bases, with 8 bases between them. CDR3 length: 13 amino acids. The CDR3 reads CASSRAPNTEAFF. The DNA for the CDR3 is TGTGCCAGTAGTAGGGCACCTAACACTGAAGCTTTCTTT.

This sequence joins TRBV11-2 and TRBJ1-1; 7 bases line up with TRBD1. Trimming at V came to 8 bases and at J to 5 bases, leaving 8 bases not matched to a gene. Per germline, CDR1 SGHAT and CDR2 FQNNGV. The length of the CDR3 is 13 residues. CDR3 nucleotide sequence: TGTGCCAGCGGCGGTAGGGGGCGAACTGAAGCTTTCTTT. Its protein is CASGGRGRTEAFF.

This clone was observed a few times. V is TRBV20-1 and J is TRBJ2-3; 8 bases line up with TRBD2. Trimming took 3 bases from V and 2 from J; bases not matched to a gene: 7. Germline CDR1 and CDR2: DFQATT and SNEGSKA (reference sequence). The length of the CDR3 is 15 residues. The CDR3 region is CSASVSGDPTDTQYF. In nucleotides, the CDR3 is TGCAGTGCTAGTGTTAGCGGGGACCCCACAGATACGCAGTATTTT.

This clone was seen a few times. The chain combines TRBV3-1 (or the pseudogene TRBV3-2) with TRBJ1-6; D may be TRBD1 (5 bases). Trimming removed 4 bases from V and 9 bases from J, with 16 bases in between. CDR3 size: 15 residues. CDR1 and CDR2 from the germline V gene are LGHDT and YNNKEL (reference sequence). The DNA for the CDR3 is TGTGCCAGCAGCCCCGGGGGGGTGCGGGGTTCACCCCTCCACTTT. It codes for CASSPGGVRGSPLHF.

This clone appeared a single time. The chain recombines TRBV7-6 with TRBJ2-3; D is perhaps TRBD1 (6 bases). The CDR3 runs 13 residues. The ends were cut back, 5 bases at V and 6 bases at J, with 12 bases in the middle. Germline CDR1 SGHVS, CDR2 FNYEAQ. CDR3 nucleotides: TGTGCCAGCAGCCTACAGGGAACGGATACGCAGTATTTT. Protein: CASSLQGTDTQYF.

This clone was seen a single time. The chain combines TRBV28 with TRBJ2-2; TRBD1 agrees at 10 bases. Trimming took 4 bases from V and 5 from J; bases not matched to a gene: 16. The CDR3 contains 19 residues. Per germline, CDR1 MDHEN and CDR2 SYDVKM. The DNA for the CDR3 is TGTGCCAGCAGTTCCTCCCAAGGCCGGACAGGGGGATGGACCGGGGAGCTGTTTTTT. Translated: CASSSSQGRTGGWTGELFF.

The V call is TRBV7-8, the J call TRBJ2-1; TRBD2 aligns across 7 bases. The CDR3 has 15 residues. The ends lost 8 bases at V and 5 bases at J; junction bases unmatched: 12. From germline, CDR1 is SGHVS and CDR2 FQNEAQ. CDR3 sequence (DNA): TGTGCCAGCGGCGCTAGACTAGCCGCACACAATGAGCAGTTCTTC. As protein: CASGARLAAHNEQFF.

The V and J genes are TRBV5-1 and TRBJ2-3; 10 bases are a match to TRBD2. The CDR3 loop spans 15 amino acids. CDR1 is SGHRS, CDR2 YFSETQ, per germline. The V gene end was trimmed by 3 bases and the J gene end by 1 base; junction bases not matched to a gene: 2. The CDR3 DNA is TGCGCCAGCAGCTCAGGGACTAGCGGCACAGATACGCAGTATTTT. This codes for CASSSGTSGTDTQYF.

The gene calls are TRBV4-1 and TRBJ2-3; 9 nucleotides line up with TRBD2. Losses at the gene ends were 4 bases for V and 4 bases for J; bases not matched to a gene: 6. CDR3 length: 15 amino acids. The germline gives CDR1 MGHRA, CDR2 YSYEKL. DNA for the CDR3: TGCGCCAGCAGCCTAGCGGGAGCTTTGGCAGATACGCAGTATTTT. It codes for CASSLAGALADTQYF.

The chain joins TRBV19 to TRBJ2-2, with D possibly TRBD1 on 7 matching bases. Between the trimmed V and J ends, which lost 4 bases and 3 bases, there was a span of 18 bases. The CDR3 contains 17 residues. In germline, CDR1 is LNHDA, CDR2 SQIVND (reference sequence). The CDR3 here is CASSNPRQGGYTGELFF. For the CDR3, the DNA is TGTGCCAGTAGTAATCCTAGACAGGGAGGATACACCGGGGAGCTGTTTTTT.

V gene TRBV7-9 combines with J gene TRBJ1-6; 10 nucleotides line up with TRBD1. The germline V gene has CDR1 SEHNR and CDR2 FQNEAQ (reference sequence). This CDR3 is 19 amino acids long. J gave up 2 bases and V 0 bases, and 7 bases lay outside the gene matches. CDR3 loop: CASSLAATGGRTYNSPLHF. CDR3 DNA sequence: TGTGCCAGCAGCTTAGCCGCGACAGGGGGCCGAACCTATAATTCACCCCTCCACTTT. The whole variable domain, remainder taken from reference TRBV7-9 and TRBJ1-6, is DTGVSQNPRHKITKRGQNVTFRCDPISEHNRLYWYRQTLGQGPEFLTYFQNEAQLEKSRLLSDRFSAERPKGSFSTLEIQRTEQGDSAMYLCASSLAATGGRTYNSPLHFGNGTRLTVT.

V is TRBV14 and J is TRBJ2-1, with TRBD2 identical over 8 bases. The germline V gene encodes CDR1 SGHDN and CDR2 FVKESK. There are 17 residues in the CDR3. Trimming removed 0 bases from V and 8 bases from J; junction bases left unmatched: 12. DNA for the CDR3: TGTGCCAGCAGCCAAGAGCGGACTAGCATTTCTAGATATGAGCAGTTCTTC. Translation gives CASSQERTSISRYEQFF.